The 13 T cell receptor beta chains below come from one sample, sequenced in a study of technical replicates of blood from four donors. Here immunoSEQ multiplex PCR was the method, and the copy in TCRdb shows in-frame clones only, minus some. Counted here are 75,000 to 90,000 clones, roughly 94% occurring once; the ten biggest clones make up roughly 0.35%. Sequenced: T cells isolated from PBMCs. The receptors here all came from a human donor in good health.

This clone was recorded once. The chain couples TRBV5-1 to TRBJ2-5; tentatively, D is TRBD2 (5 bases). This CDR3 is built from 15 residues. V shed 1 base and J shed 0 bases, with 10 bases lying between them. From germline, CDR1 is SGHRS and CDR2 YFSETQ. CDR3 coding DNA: TGCGCCAGCAGCTTGAACAACGGGAACCAAGAGACCCAGTACTTC. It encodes CASSLNNGNQETQYF.

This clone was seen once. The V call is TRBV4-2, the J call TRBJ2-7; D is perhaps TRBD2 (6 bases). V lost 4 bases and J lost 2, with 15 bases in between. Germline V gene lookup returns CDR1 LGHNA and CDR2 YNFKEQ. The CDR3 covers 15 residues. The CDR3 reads CASSPRGAGPYEQYF. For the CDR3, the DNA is TGTGCCAGCAGCCCGCGTGGGGCGGGACCCTACGAGCAGTACTTC.

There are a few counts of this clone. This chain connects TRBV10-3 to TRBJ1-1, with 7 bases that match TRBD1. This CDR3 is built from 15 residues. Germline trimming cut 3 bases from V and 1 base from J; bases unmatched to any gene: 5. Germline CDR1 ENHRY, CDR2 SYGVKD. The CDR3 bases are TGTGCCATCAGTGATACCGGGACAGCGAACACTGAAGCTTTCTTT. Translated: CAISDTGTANTEAFF.

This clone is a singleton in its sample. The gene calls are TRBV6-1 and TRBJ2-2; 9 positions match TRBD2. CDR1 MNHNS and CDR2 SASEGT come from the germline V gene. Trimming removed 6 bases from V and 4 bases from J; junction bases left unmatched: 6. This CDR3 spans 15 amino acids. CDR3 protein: CASSGGLARTGELFF. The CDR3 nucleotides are TGTGCCAGCAGCGGAGGACTAGCGCGCACCGGGGAGCTGTTTTTT.

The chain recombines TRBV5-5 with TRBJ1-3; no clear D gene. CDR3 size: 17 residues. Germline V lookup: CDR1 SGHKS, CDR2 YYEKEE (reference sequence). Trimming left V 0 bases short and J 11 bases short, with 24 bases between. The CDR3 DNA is TGTGCCAGCAGCTTGGATCCCGCAGACCCCCCTGTGAGGGCCATATATTTT. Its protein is CASSLDPADPPVRAIYF. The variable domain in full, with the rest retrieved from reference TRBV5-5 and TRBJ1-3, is DAGVTQSPTHLIKTRGQQVTLRCSPISGHKSVSWYQQVLGQGPQFIFQYYEKEERGRGNFPDRFSARQFPNYSSELNVNALLLGDSALYLCASSLDPADPPVRAIYFGEGSWLTVV.

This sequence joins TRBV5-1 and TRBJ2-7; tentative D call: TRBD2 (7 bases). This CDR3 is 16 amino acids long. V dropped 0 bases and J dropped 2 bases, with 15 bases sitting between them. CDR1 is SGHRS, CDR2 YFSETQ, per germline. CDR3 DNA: TGCGCCAGCAGCTTGGCCAGTCAGGGGAGGGCCTACGAGCAGTACTTC. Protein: CASSLASQGRAYEQYF.

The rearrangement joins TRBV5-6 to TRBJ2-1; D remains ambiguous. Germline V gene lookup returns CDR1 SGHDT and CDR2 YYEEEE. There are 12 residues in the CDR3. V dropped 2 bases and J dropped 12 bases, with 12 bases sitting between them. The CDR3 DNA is TGTGCCAGCAGCTTAAGTTACACGGGGCAGTTCTTC. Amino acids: CASSLSYTGQFF.

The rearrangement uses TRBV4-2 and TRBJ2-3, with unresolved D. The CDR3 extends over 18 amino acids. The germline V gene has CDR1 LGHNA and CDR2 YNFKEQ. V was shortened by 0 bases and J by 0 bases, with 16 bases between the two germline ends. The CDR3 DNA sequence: TGTGCCAGCAGCCAAGATCCGCCCCAGTTCTCTAGCACAGATACGCAGTATTTT. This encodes CASSQDPPQFSSTDTQYF.

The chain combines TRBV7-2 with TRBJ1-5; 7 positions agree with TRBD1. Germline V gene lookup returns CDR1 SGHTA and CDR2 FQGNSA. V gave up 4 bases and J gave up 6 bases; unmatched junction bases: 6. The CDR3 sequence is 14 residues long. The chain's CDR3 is CASSSGTEPQPQHF. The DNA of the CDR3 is TGTGCCAGCAGCTCCGGGACAGAACCTCAGCCCCAGCATTTT.

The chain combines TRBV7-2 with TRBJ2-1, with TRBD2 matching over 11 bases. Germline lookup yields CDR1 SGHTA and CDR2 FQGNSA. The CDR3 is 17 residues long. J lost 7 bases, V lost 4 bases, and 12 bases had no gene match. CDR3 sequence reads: CASSSHSLPSGRNEQFF. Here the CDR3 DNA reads TGTGCCAGCAGCTCGCACTCGTTGCCTAGCGGGAGGAATGAGCAGTTCTTC.

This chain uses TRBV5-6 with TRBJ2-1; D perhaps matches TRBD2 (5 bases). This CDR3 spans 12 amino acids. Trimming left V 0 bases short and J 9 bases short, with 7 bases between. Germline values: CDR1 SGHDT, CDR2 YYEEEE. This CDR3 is CASSLGLTEQFF. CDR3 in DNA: TGTGCCAGCAGCTTGGGACTAACTGAGCAGTTCTTC. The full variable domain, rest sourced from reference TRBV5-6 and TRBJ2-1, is DAGVTQSPTHLIKTRGQQVTLRCSPKSGHDTVSWYQQALGQGPQFIFQYYEEEERQRGNFPDRFSGHQFPNYSSELNVNALLLGDSALYLCASSLGLTEQFFGPGTRLTVL.

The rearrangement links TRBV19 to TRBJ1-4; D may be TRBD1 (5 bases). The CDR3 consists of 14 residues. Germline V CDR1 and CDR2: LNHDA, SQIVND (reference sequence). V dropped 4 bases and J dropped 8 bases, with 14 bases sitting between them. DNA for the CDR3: TGTGCCAGTAGTACCAGGGTCGTTGCCGAAAAACTGTTTTTT. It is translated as CASSTRVVAEKLFF.

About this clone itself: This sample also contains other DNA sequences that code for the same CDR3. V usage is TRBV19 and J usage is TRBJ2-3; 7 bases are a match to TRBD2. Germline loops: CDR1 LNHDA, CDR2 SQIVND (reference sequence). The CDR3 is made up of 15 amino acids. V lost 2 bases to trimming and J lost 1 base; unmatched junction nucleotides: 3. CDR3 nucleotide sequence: TGTGCCAGTAGTATATTAGCGGGCGGCACAGATACGCAGTATTTT. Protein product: CASSILAGGTDTQYF.